The rows below give T cell receptor beta chains drawn from one sample of a study of T cells in localized non-small cell lung cancer. Produced via immunoSEQ multiplex PCR; TCRdb's table is partial and in-frame only. The sample lists tens of thousands of clones, around 90% occurring once. The sequencing used peripheral blood mononuclear cells, collected before any cancer treatment. These receptors came from a man aged 35-75 years with stage III lung adenocarcinoma. CDR3s include the opening cysteine and the closing phenylalanine or tryptophan. A D gene is named only where the DNA matches it firmly. The size of a clone is reported for some rows only, either as once, few or many, or as a class for expanded clones.

v_call	clone_size	d_call	j_call	cdr3_aa	cdr3_nt
TRBV29-1	-	TRBD1	TRBJ1-1	CSGSTGRNTEAFF	TGCAGCGGATCGACAGGGCGGAACACTGAAGCTTTCTTT
TRBV6-5	once	-	TRBJ2-6	CASSPAGLGANVLTF	TGTGCCAGCAGCCCCGCGGGGCTTGGGGCCAACGTCCTGACTTTC
TRBV2	-	TRBD1	TRBJ2-2	CASSGQGRTGELFF	TGTGCCAGCAGTGGACAGGGAAGGACCGGGGAGCTGTTTTTT
TRBV11-1	-	TRBD1	TRBJ1-5	CASSPDRVQPQHF	TGTGCCAGCAGCCCGGACAGGGTTCAGCCCCAGCATTTT
TRBV6-1	-	-	TRBJ1-5	CASSEERYQPQHF	TGTGCCAGCAGTGAAGAAAGATATCAGCCCCAGCATTTT
TRBV19	few	-	TRBJ1-1	CASSLGTPNTEAFF	TGTGCCAGTAGTCTGGGGACACCGAACACTGAAGCTTTCTTT
TRBV19	-	-	TRBJ2-7	CASSMYYSTGYEQYF	TGTGCCAGTAGTATGTACTACTCGACAGGCTACGAGCAGTACTTC
TRBV5-8	-	TRBD1	TRBJ1-2	CASSLQGNPNYGYTF	TGTGCCAGCAGCTTACAGGGGAATCCTAACTATGGCTACACCTTC
TRBV10-3	-	-	TRBJ1-1	CAISESAILFTEAFF	TGTGCCATCAGTGAGTCTGCAATACTGTTTACTGAAGCTTTCTTT
TRBV6-6	-	TRBD1	TRBJ2-7	CASSVGTGGRSEQYF	TGTGCCAGCAGTGTCGGGACAGGGGGCCGATCCGAGCAGTACTTC
TRBV2	-	TRBD2	TRBJ2-3	CANSRTSGGATSTDTQYF	TGTGCCAACTCCCGGACTAGCGGGGGGGCTACTAGCACAGATACGCAGTATTTT
TRBV2	-	TRBD2	TRBJ2-1	CASSALAGTYNEQFF	TGTGCCAGCAGTGCCCTAGCGGGGACCTACAATGAGCAGTTCTTC
TRBV18	-	-	TRBJ1-5	CASSPLPINQPQHF	TGTGCCAGCTCACCCCTCCCTATCAATCAGCCCCAGCATTTT
TRBV6-1	-	-	TRBJ1-3	CASSQRISGNTIYF	TGTGCCAGCAGCCAGCGCATCTCTGGAAACACCATATATTTT
TRBV5-6	-	-	TRBJ2-3	CASSPEFRTDTQYF	TGTGCCAGCAGCCCTGAATTCAGGACAGATACGCAGTATTTT
TRBV7-9	-	-	TRBJ2-7	CASADNRAPYEQYF	TGTGCCAGCGCAGATAACAGGGCCCCGTACGAGCAGTACTTC
TRBV7-9	-	TRBD1	TRBJ1-2	CASSLQGARGIYGYTF	TGTGCCAGCAGCTTACAGGGGGCGCGGGGAATCTATGGCTACACCTTC
TRBV6-5	few	-	TRBJ1-6	CASSYSGQVASPLHF	TGTGCCAGCAGTTACTCGGGGCAAGTCGCTTCACCCCTCCACTTT
TRBV5-1	-	-	TRBJ1-1	CASSLRGWDTEAFF	TGCGCCAGCAGCCTCAGGGGTTGGGACACTGAAGCTTTCTTT
TRBV4-3	few	-	TRBJ2-2	CASSSVPTTGELFF	TGCGCCAGCAGTAGTGTCCCCACGACCGGGGAGCTGTTTTTT
TRBV6-5	-	TRBD1	TRBJ1-1	CASSYLGTGSTEAFF	TGTGCCAGCAGTTACCTAGGGACAGGGTCCACTGAAGCTTTCTTT
TRBV28	-	-	TRBJ2-7	CASTSSGTGAYEQYF	TGTGCCAGCACCTCTAGCGGGACAGGAGCCTACGAGCAGTACTTC
TRBV2	once	-	TRBJ2-3	CASSPPPADTQYF	TGTGCCAGCAGTCCCCCCCCGGCAGATACGCAGTATTTT
TRBV28	once	TRBD2	TRBJ2-2	CASRPGGARYTGELFF	TGTGCCAGCCGACCGGGGGGGGCCCGATACACCGGGGAGCTGTTTTTT
TRBV29-1	-	TRBD1	TRBJ1-2	CSVEPSRDRAYGYTF	TGCAGCGTTGAACCTTCTAGGGACAGGGCCTATGGCTACACCTTC
TRBV15	-	TRBD1	TRBJ2-5	CATTPRDRDRGETQYF	TGTGCCACCACTCCAAGGGACCGGGACAGGGGTGAGACCCAGTACTTC
TRBV27	-	-	TRBJ1-4	CASSLLSPGRAEKLFF	TGTGCCAGCAGTTTATTGTCCCCGGGACGGGCCGAAAAACTGTTTTTT
TRBV21-1	once	-	TRBJ2-7	CARAGDRRHEQYF	TGTGCCAGGGCCGGGGACAGGAGGCACGAGCAGTACTTC
TRBV5-5	-	-	TRBJ1-3	CASSPDSGNTIYF	TGTGCCAGCAGCCCGGACAGTGGAAACACCATATATTTT
TRBV18	few	TRBD1	TRBJ2-7	CASSQGGGEEQYF	TGTGCCAGCTCACAAGGGGGCGGTGAGGAGCAGTACTTC
TRBV18	-	-	TRBJ2-2	CASSRTNTGELFF	TGTGCCAGCTCTAGAACGAACACCGGGGAGCTGTTTTTT
TRBV19	-	TRBD1	TRBJ1-5	CASTPGQVSNQPQHF	TGTGCCAGTACTCCAGGACAGGTTAGCAATCAGCCCCAGCATTTT
TRBV5-1	-	-	TRBJ2-1	CASSRDIEDNEQFF	TGCGCCAGCAGCCGGGACATCGAAGACAATGAGCAGTTCTTC
TRBV28	once	-	TRBJ1-5	CASSFRAQPQHF	TGTGCCAGCAGTTTCCGGGCTCAGCCCCAGCATTTT
TRBV2	-	-	TRBJ1-2	CASRSGRHYGYTF	TGTGCCAGCAGAAGCGGACGGCACTATGGCTACACCTTC
TRBV7-9	-	TRBD2	TRBJ2-3	CASSLGGGSASTDTQYF	TGTGCCAGCAGCTTAGGGGGAGGGAGCGCTAGCACAGATACGCAGTATTTT
TRBV27	-	TRBD1	TRBJ1-2	CASSPTGTGIKGYTF	TGTGCCAGCAGTCCCACCGGGACAGGGATTAAGGGCTACACCTTC
TRBV7-3	-	-	TRBJ2-7	CASSLMGQNGYEQYF	TGTGCCAGCAGCTTAATGGGACAAAATGGCTACGAGCAGTACTTC
TRBV2	few	-	TRBJ1-2	CASSGGANYGYTF	TGTGCCAGCTCGGGGGGCGCTAACTATGGCTACACCTTC
TRBV19	-	-	TRBJ1-1	CASSPTSTNTEAFF	TGTGCCAGTAGCCCAACATCTACTAACACTGAAGCTTTCTTT
TRBV6-4	-	-	TRBJ1-1	CASSVRENTEAFF	TGTGCCAGCAGTGTGAGGGAGAACACTGAAGCTTTCTTT
TRBV6-5	-	-	TRBJ1-1	CASRPDRHPNTEAFF	TGTGCCAGCAGACCCGACAGACACCCGAACACTGAAGCTTTCTTT
TRBV30	-	-	TRBJ1-3	CAWGEGASGNTIYF	TGTGCCTGGGGGGAAGGGGCGTCTGGAAACACCATATATTTT
TRBV18	-	-	TRBJ1-3	CASSPKDGNTIYF	TGTGCCAGCTCACCAAAAGACGGAAACACCATATATTTT
TRBV4-3	-	TRBD1	TRBJ1-2	CASSLGETGEKGGYTF	TGCGCCAGCAGCCTCGGGGAGACAGGGGAAAAGGGTGGCTACACCTTC
TRBV7-8	-	TRBD2	TRBJ2-5	CASSLQRGVRETQYF	TGTGCCAGCAGCTTGCAGCGGGGAGTAAGGGAGACCCAGTACTTC
TRBV6-1	-	-	TRBJ1-1	CASSGQLNTEAFF	TGTGCCAGCAGTGGACAGTTGAACACTGAAGCTTTCTTT
TRBV11-3	once	-	TRBJ1-2	CASSIAPTGPGYTF	TGTGCCAGCAGCATAGCCCCCACAGGCCCCGGCTACACCTTC
TRBV5-5	-	-	TRBJ2-6	CASTPTGWVNVLTF	TGTGCCAGCACCCCGACAGGTTGGGTCAACGTCCTGACTTTC
TRBV7-8	-	TRBD2	TRBJ2-1	CASSRGLAGYEQFF	TGTGCCAGCAGCCGAGGACTAGCGGGGTATGAGCAGTTCTTC
TRBV7-9	-	-	TRBJ2-5	CASSLQMGETQYF	TGTGCCAGCAGCTTACAAATGGGGGAGACCCAGTACTTC
TRBV2	once	TRBD2	TRBJ2-4	CASSATGGAGENIQYF	TGTGCCAGCAGTGCGACCGGGGGGGCCGGTGAGAACATTCAGTACTTC